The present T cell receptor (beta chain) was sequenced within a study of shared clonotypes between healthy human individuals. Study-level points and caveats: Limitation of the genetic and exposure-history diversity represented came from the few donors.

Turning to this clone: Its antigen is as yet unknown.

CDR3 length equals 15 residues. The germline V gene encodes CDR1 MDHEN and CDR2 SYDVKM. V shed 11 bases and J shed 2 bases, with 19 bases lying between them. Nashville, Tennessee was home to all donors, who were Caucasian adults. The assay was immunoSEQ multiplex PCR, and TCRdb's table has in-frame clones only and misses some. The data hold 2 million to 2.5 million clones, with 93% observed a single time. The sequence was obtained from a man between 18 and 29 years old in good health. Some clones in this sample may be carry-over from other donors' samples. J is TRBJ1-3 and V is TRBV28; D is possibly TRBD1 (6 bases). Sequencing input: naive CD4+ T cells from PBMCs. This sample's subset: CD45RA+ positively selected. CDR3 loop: CAGTTGPGAGNTIYF. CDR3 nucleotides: TGTGCCGGAACAACAGGGCCGGGGGCTGGAAACACCATATATTTT.